The rows below give T cell receptor beta chains drawn from one sample of a study of blood T cell repertoires in COVID-19. TCRdb keeps only in-frame clones here, not all; method: immunoSEQ multiplex PCR. The table includes about 330,000 clones, around 87% detected once. Sequenced: PBMCs or T cells enriched from blood (not recorded which). The origin of the receptors is a woman in her 30s who had recovered from COVID-19. CDR3s include the opening cysteine and the closing phenylalanine or tryptophan. D genes are given only for firm matches. Size is omitted from some rows. Given values are once, few, many or a class for expanded clones.

>TRBD2|TRBV15|-|TRBJ2-1
CATSRGRGAPNEQFF
TGTGCCACCAGCCGCGGGCGGGGGGCCCCGAATGAGCAGTTCTTC
>-|TRBV3-1/TRBV3-2|-|TRBJ2-3
CASSQRTADTQYF
TGTGCCAGCAGCCAGAGGACAGCAGATACGCAGTATTTT
>-|TRBV27|-|TRBJ1-1
CASSPGLSNTEAFF
TGTGCCAGCAGTCCGGGACTCTCGAACACTGAAGCTTTCTTT
>TRBD1|TRBV7-9|-|TRBJ2-3
CASSLGQGDTDTQYF
TGTGCCAGCAGCTTGGGACAGGGGGACACAGATACGCAGTATTTT
>-|TRBV28|-|TRBJ1-3
CASTTEGGGSGNTIYF
TGTGCCAGCACCACCGAGGGGGGGGGCTCTGGAAACACCATATATTTT
>-|TRBV5-1|-|TRBJ2-7
CASSDQTEAGGEQYF
TGCGCCAGCAGCGACCAGACGGAAGCCGGGGGCGAGCAGTACTTC
>-|TRBV3-1/TRBV3-2|-|TRBJ2-2
CASSVIDTGELFF
TGTGCCAGCAGCGTAATAGACACCGGGGAGCTGTTTTTT
>-|TRBV18|few|TRBJ2-7
CASSPPSSYEQYF
TGTGCCAGCTCACCACCCAGCTCCTACGAGCAGTACTTC
>TRBD2|TRBV9|-|TRBJ2-1
CASSVRLAGYNEQFF
TGTGCCAGCAGCGTAAGACTAGCGGGATACAATGAGCAGTTCTTC
>TRBD2|TRBV27|-|TRBJ2-2
CASRLAGSTGELFF
TGTGCCAGCAGACTAGCGGGGAGCACCGGGGAGCTGTTTTTT
>TRBD1|TRBV4-1|-|TRBJ1-5
CASSLRQGANSNQPQHF
TGCGCCAGCAGCCTCCGACAGGGGGCGAATAGCAATCAGCCCCAGCATTTT
>TRBD1|TRBV2|once|TRBJ1-2
CASSEVLGTGLGYTF
TGTGCCAGCAGTGAAGTCCTGGGGACAGGGTTAGGCTACACCTTC
>TRBD1|TRBV30|-|TRBJ1-1
CAWSPGGIGGRSEAFF
TGTGCCTGGAGTCCCGGTGGTATAGGGGGCCGATCTGAAGCTTTCTTT
>-|TRBV2|-|TRBJ1-3
CASSEQGGNTIYF
TGTGCCAGCAGTGAACAGGGTGGAAACACCATATATTTT
>TRBD2|TRBV7-2|-|TRBJ2-5
CASSPRAGGQETQYF
TGTGCCAGCAGCCCTCGAGCGGGGGGGCAAGAGACCCAGTACTTC
>TRBD2|TRBV6-2/TRBV6-3|-|TRBJ2-1
CASSSPQRGSYNEQFF
TGTGCCAGCAGTTCCCCCCAGCGGGGCTCCTACAATGAGCAGTTCTTC
>-|TRBV5-1|-|TRBJ2-3
CASSSEGGDTQYF
TGCGCCAGCAGCTCCGAAGGGGGAGATACGCAGTATTTT
>TRBD1|TRBV5-1|few|TRBJ2-5
CASSLDLPGGARETQYF
TGCGCCAGCAGCTTGGATCTGCCAGGGGGCGCTCGGGAGACCCAGTACTTC
>-|TRBV7-6|-|TRBJ2-3
CASSPLIGRTDTQYF
TGTGCCAGCAGTCCACTGATCGGTCGCACAGATACGCAGTATTTT
>-|TRBV19|-|TRBJ1-5
CASSIAVGGGNQPQHF
TGTGCCAGTAGTATAGCGGTCGGGGGGGGCAATCAGCCCCAGCATTTT
>-|TRBV11-1|-|TRBJ1-1
CASSLIAAGPNTEAFF
TGTGCCAGCAGCTTAATAGCCGCTGGTCCGAACACTGAAGCTTTCTTT
>-|TRBV3-1/TRBV3-2|-|TRBJ1-5
CASSQDIISRGPSNQPQHF
TGTGCCAGCAGCCAAGATATCATATCCAGGGGACCTAGCAATCAGCCCCAGCATTTT
>TRBD1|TRBV4-1|-|TRBJ1-1
CARRRQGGSGEAFF
TGCGCCCGCAGGCGACAGGGCGGGTCAGGTGAAGCTTTCTTT
>-|TRBV29-1|-|TRBJ1-2
CSVVAWGEDYGYTF
TGCAGCGTCGTAGCCTGGGGCGAGGACTATGGCTACACCTTC
>TRBD1|TRBV12-3/TRBV12-4|few|TRBJ1-1
CASRDRGNTEAFF
TGTGCCAGCAGGGACAGGGGAAACACTGAAGCTTTCTTT
>-|TRBV28|-|TRBJ2-7
CASTRLTGYEQYF
TGTGCCAGCACGAGACTGACAGGCTACGAGCAGTACTTC
>TRBD1|TRBV30|-|TRBJ2-5
CAWSVQTGRQETQYF
TGTGCCTGGAGTGTACAGACAGGGCGGCAAGAGACCCAGTACTTC
>-|TRBV2|-|TRBJ2-2
CASTRDSNTGELFF
TGTGCCAGCACAAGGGACTCCAACACCGGGGAGCTGTTTTTT
>-|TRBV5-4|few|TRBJ1-2
CASSLGTANYGYTF
TGTGCCAGCAGCTTGGGGACAGCTAACTATGGCTACACCTTC
>-|TRBV6-1|-|TRBJ2-7
CASSENRIPSYEQYF
TGTGCCAGCAGTGAAAACAGGATCCCCTCCTACGAGCAGTACTTC
>-|TRBV6-5|-|TRBJ2-7
CASSLRSRVYEQYF
TGTGCCAGCAGCCTGAGGAGCAGGGTCTACGAGCAGTACTTC
>TRBD1|TRBV19|-|TRBJ1-2
CASRQGTGEGYTF
TGTGCCAGCCGCCAAGGGACAGGAGAAGGCTACACCTTC
>-|TRBV7-2|-|TRBJ1-2
CASSLGPGEYGYTF
TGTGCCAGCAGCTTGGGGCCAGGGGAGTATGGCTACACCTTC
>-|TRBV4-1|once|TRBJ1-4
CASSYYREPNEKLFF
TGCGCCAGCAGCTATTACAGGGAGCCCAATGAAAAACTGTTTTTT
>TRBD2|TRBV5-1|-|TRBJ2-7
CASSLVSSGNYEQYF
TGCGCCAGCAGCTTGGTCTCTAGCGGTAACTACGAGCAGTACTTC
>-|TRBV2|-|TRBJ2-5
CASRQGRLQETQYF
TGTGCCAGCCGCCAAGGAAGACTCCAAGAGACCCAGTACTTC
>-|TRBV7-8|-|TRBJ1-4
CASSFGHHEKLFF
TGTGCCAGCAGTTTCGGACACCACGAAAAACTGTTTTTT
>-|TRBV5-6|-|TRBJ1-1
CASSLASGAEAFF
TGTGCCAGCAGCTTGGCTTCGGGGGCTGAAGCTTTCTTT
>TRBD2|TRBV4-1|-|TRBJ2-7
CASRVLAGGIYEQYF
TGCGCCAGCAGGGTACTAGCGGGGGGGATCTACGAGCAGTACTTC
>-|TRBV7-9|-|TRBJ1-1
CASSLPQGMNTEAFF
TGTGCCAGCAGCTTACCTCAGGGCATGAACACTGAAGCTTTCTTT
>-|TRBV5-1|-|TRBJ1-6
CASGAADNSPLHF
TGCGCCAGTGGGGCAGCCGATAATTCACCCCTCCACTTT
>TRBD1|TRBV10-3|-|TRBJ2-7
CAISGTGDYEQYF
TGTGCCATTTCCGGGACAGGGGATTACGAGCAGTACTTC
>TRBD1|TRBV25-1|-|TRBJ1-6
CASSQRQGENSPLHF
TGTGCCAGCAGCCAAAGGCAGGGGGAAAATTCACCCCTCCACTTT
>TRBD1|TRBV4-1|-|TRBJ1-2
CASSQGPGQFYGYTF
TGCGCCAGCAGCCAAGGTCCGGGACAGTTCTATGGCTACACCTTC
>-|TRBV7-9|-|TRBJ1-2
CASSLVRQGNGYTF
TGTGCCAGCAGCTTAGTGAGGCAGGGTAATGGCTACACCTTC
>-|TRBV4-1|-|TRBJ1-3
CASSQEKRAVGNTIYF
TGCGCCAGCAGCCAAGAGAAGAGGGCGGTAGGAAACACCATATATTTT
>TRBD2|TRBV5-1|-|TRBJ2-3
CASSLEVAGTDTQYF
TGCGCCAGCAGCTTGGAAGTAGCGGGGACAGATACGCAGTATTTT
>TRBD1|TRBV28|-|TRBJ1-2
CASSLFRTGGSGYTF
TGTGCCAGCAGTTTATTTAGAACAGGGGGCTCTGGCTACACCTTC
>TRBD2|TRBV28|-|TRBJ2-3
CASSLPSAGGSTDTQYF
TGTGCCAGCAGTTTACCCTCGGCGGGGGGTAGCACAGATACGCAGTATTTT
>-|TRBV19|-|TRBJ1-4
CASSIELGGSDEKLFF
TGTGCCAGTAGTATAGAATTGGGAGGGTCGGATGAAAAACTGTTTTTT
>TRBD2|TRBV4-1|-|TRBJ2-1
CASSQVSGEDNEQFF
TGCGCCAGCAGCCAAGTGAGCGGGGAAGACAATGAGCAGTTCTTC
>-|TRBV6-5|-|TRBJ1-1
CASTSTGNTEAFF
TGTGCCAGCACCTCGACAGGGAACACTGAAGCTTTCTTT
>TRBD1|TRBV19|few|TRBJ2-7
CASSQTGVDEQYF
TGTGCCAGTAGCCAGACAGGGGTCGACGAGCAGTACTTC